The rows below give T cell receptor beta chains drawn from one sample of a study of blood T cell repertoires in COVID-19. Clones were sequenced by immunoSEQ multiplex PCR, and TCRdb holds only the in-frame ones, with some missing. This sample carries 150,000 to 200,000 clones, about 88% of them seen once, and the ten largest clones take around a quarter. The sample comprised peripheral blood. The receptors shown here come from a man in his 60s with acute or convalescent COVID-19. The CDR3 runs from the conserved cysteine through the conserved F or W. The D gene is left open where the match is weak. Size is stated for part of the rows, as once, few or many counts, or as a class when the clone is expanded.

NA TRBJ1-1 NA TRBV27 TGTGCCAGCAGTCTAGGATGGTGGAGGGCGGACACTGAAGCTTTCTTT CASSLGWWRADTEAFF
NA TRBJ2-1 NA TRBV2 TGTGCCAGCAGTGAAGGTTTATCGAGTAGCGGCCTCAGCTCCTACAATGAGCAGTTCTTC CASSEGLSSSGLSSYNEQFF
NA TRBJ1-1 NA TRBV28 TGTGCCAGCAGTTCCCCGGGAGGTTCGAGGGAAGCTTTCTTT CASSSPGGSREAFF
NA TRBJ1-5 NA TRBV27 TGTGCCAGCAGCCAATCTCAGTATAGCAATCAGCCCCAGCATTTT CASSQSQYSNQPQHF
NA TRBJ2-1 NA TRBV7-9 TGTGCCAGCAGCCTTACAGGCCCCGCGGGAAATGAGCAGTTCTTC CASSLTGPAGNEQFF
TRBD2 TRBJ2-5 NA TRBV5-1 TGCGCCAGCAGCTTGTTGGCTAGCGGGGGGGCAGGAGAGACCCAGTACTTC CASSLLASGGAGETQYF
NA TRBJ1-2 NA TRBV6-4 TGTGCCAGTCAGACAGACAACTATGGCTACACCTTC CASQTDNYGYTF
NA TRBJ2-3 NA TRBV5-5 NA CASSFTSVADTQYF
TRBD2 TRBJ2-6 NA TRBV7-8 TGTGCCAGCAGCTTAGAAGTTTCCGGGACTAGCGGCTCTGGGGCCAACGTCCTGACTTTC CASSLEVSGTSGSGANVLTF
NA TRBJ2-1 NA TRBV7-3 TGTGCCAGCAGCCCCGGGCGGCTACCCAGCGGCAATGAGCAGTTCTTC CASSPGRLPSGNEQFF
NA TRBJ1-1 NA TRBV30 TGTGCCTGGAGTGTAGCAGGGGTTCGGGCTGAAGCTTTCTTT CAWSVAGVRAEAFF
TRBD1 TRBJ1-1 NA TRBV15 TGTGCCACCAGCAGACGACAGGGCACTGAAGCTTTCTTT CATSRRQGTEAFF
TRBD1 TRBJ1-6 NA TRBV2 TGTGCCAGCAGTGAAGAGGGACAGGGTAATTCACCCCTCCACTTT CASSEEGQGNSPLHF
NA TRBJ1-3 NA TRBV19 TGTGCCAGTAGTCCACGCGTAGGGGTTGGAGGAAACACCATATATTTT CASSPRVGVGGNTIYF
TRBD1 TRBJ1-3 NA TRBV7-2 TGTGCCAGCAGCTGGGACAGGGTGGACACCATATATTTT CASSWDRVDTIYF
TRBD1 TRBJ1-2 NA TRBV29-1 TGCAGCGTTGAAGATGCGAATGCAGGGGGCCTCTATGGCTACACCTTC CSVEDANAGGLYGYTF
NA TRBJ1-2 once TRBV30 TGTGCCTGGAGTGGTGCGAACTATGGCTACACCTTC CAWSGANYGYTF
TRBD2 TRBJ2-3 NA TRBV5-1 TGCGCCAGCAGCTCACCGGGAGGGGCAGGAGATACGCAGTATTTT CASSSPGGAGDTQYF
TRBD1 TRBJ1-2 NA TRBV24-1 TGTGCCACCAGTGATCCGGGACAGTCCTATGGCTACACCTTC CATSDPGQSYGYTF
NA TRBJ2-2 NA TRBV30 TGTGCCTGGAGTGGGAGGGCCGAGGAGCTGTTTTTT CAWSGRAEELFF
TRBD2 TRBJ2-1 NA TRBV19 TGTGCCAGTAGTATCGGAGCGGGAGGGATTCGGAGCTCCTACAATGAGCAGTTCTTC CASSIGAGGIRSSYNEQFF
NA TRBJ2-7 NA TRBV14 TGTGCCAGCAGCCGAGACGGGGGTACGGCCTACGAGCAGTACTTC CASSRDGGTAYEQYF
NA TRBJ2-2 NA TRBV3-1/TRBV3-2 TGTGCCAGCAGCCAAGACCAGGGGAGAGGCACCGGGGAGCTGTTTTTT CASSQDQGRGTGELFF
TRBD1 TRBJ1-3 NA TRBV5-1 TGCGCCAGCAGCTTCAGGACAGGGAGAACCTCTGGAAACACCATATATTTT CASSFRTGRTSGNTIYF
TRBD1 TRBJ1-5 once TRBV7-8 TGTGCCAGCAGGGGACAGGGGGCTCGTCAGCCCCAGCATTTT CASRGQGARQPQHF
NA TRBJ1-5 few TRBV30 TGTGCCTGGAGTGGTGGGCAGCTAAATCAGCCCCAGCATTTT CAWSGGQLNQPQHF
TRBD1 TRBJ2-3 many TRBV7-3 TGTGCCAGCAGCTTAATGGGACAGAGCACAGATACGCAGTATTTT CASSLMGQSTDTQYF
TRBD1 TRBJ1-3 once TRBV9 TGTGCCAGCAGCCCTACAGGACAGGTCTCTGGAAACACCATATATTTT CASSPTGQVSGNTIYF
TRBD2 TRBJ2-2 many TRBV9 TGTGCCAGCAGCGCCGAGGGGACTAGCGGGAGCGGGGAGCTGTTTTTT CASSAEGTSGSGELFF
TRBD1 TRBJ1-1 NA TRBV11-2 TGTGCCAGCAGCTTGTGGACAGGGGGCACTGAAGCTTTCTTT CASSLWTGGTEAFF
NA TRBJ2-5 once TRBV6-6 TGTGCCAGCAGTTACTCGACAAAAGAGACCCAGTACTTC CASSYSTKETQYF
NA TRBJ2-2 few TRBV4-2 TGTGCCAGCAGCCAAGATAGGGGGGGCACCGGGGAGCTGTTTTTT CASSQDRGGTGELFF
TRBD2 TRBJ2-7 NA TRBV7-6 TGTGCCAGCAGCTCCCGGACTAGCGCCTCCTACGAGCAGTACTTC CASSSRTSASYEQYF
NA TRBJ2-3 NA TRBV7-9 TGTGCCAGCAGCAACCGACAGATAGATACGCAGTATTTT CASSNRQIDTQYF
NA TRBJ2-5 NA TRBV7-9 TGTGCCAGCAGTTTCGCGGGGGCCCAAGAGACCCAGTACTTC CASSFAGAQETQYF
NA TRBJ2-2 NA TRBV5-1 TGCGCCAGCAGCCCACAGACAGGAGTCGCAAGGCGGGGGATGAACACCGGGGAGCTGTTTTTT CASSPQTGVARRGMNTGELFF
NA TRBJ2-7 NA TRBV18 TGTGCCAGCTCACCACAGGACAGCTACGAGCAGTACTTC CASSPQDSYEQYF
TRBD1 TRBJ1-1 once TRBV9 TGTGCCAGCAGCTCCCGGACAGGGAATGAAGCTTTCTTT CASSSRTGNEAFF
NA TRBJ2-3 NA TRBV20-1 TGCAGCCCCCGGAGGACAGATACGCAGTATTTT CSPRRTDTQYF
NA TRBJ1-3 NA TRBV12-3/TRBV12-4 TGTGCCAGCAAAATATATTCTGGAAACACCATATATTTT CASKIYSGNTIYF
TRBD2 TRBJ2-1 NA TRBV7-6 TGTGCCAGCAGCAAACGACTAGCGGGGAGCTCCTACAATGAGCAGTTCTTC CASSKRLAGSSYNEQFF
NA TRBJ1-4 NA TRBV12-3/TRBV12-4 TGTGCCAGCAGCCCCTCTACGCATGAAAAACTGTTTTTT CASSPSTHEKLFF
TRBD2 TRBJ2-1 NA TRBV15 TGTGCCACCAGCAGAGTAGCGGGCTCCTACAATGAGCAGTTCTTC CATSRVAGSYNEQFF
NA TRBJ1-5 NA TRBV24-1 TGTGCCGCAGGCCGGGACTCCTCCAATCAGCCCCAGCATTTT CAAGRDSSNQPQHF
TRBD2 TRBJ2-3 NA TRBV9 TGTGCCAGCAGCGTAGGACTAGCGGGGGGGTTTAGCACAGATACGCAGTATTTT CASSVGLAGGFSTDTQYF